Listed here are 21 T cell receptor beta chains from one sample, sequenced in a study of blood T cell repertoires in COVID-19. Only in-frame clones appear in the TCRdb table, and some are missing; sequencing was by immunoSEQ multiplex PCR. The sample contains about 82,000 clones, 78% of which appear only once. The sequencing sample was made of peripheral blood. The receptors originated from a man in his 60s with COVID-19, enrolled during active disease.

The rearrangement links TRBV9 to TRBJ2-3, with D maybe TRBD1 (5 bases). The ends were cut back, 3 bases at V and 1 base at J, with 15 bases in the middle. CDR1 and CDR2 from the germline V gene are SGDLS and YYNGEE. The CDR3 sequence is 16 residues long. This CDR3 is CASSDEKGYGTDTQYF. The CDR3 bases are TGTGCCAGCAGCGACGAGAAGGGGTATGGCACAGATACGCAGTATTTT. Combining the CDR3 with reference TRBV9 and TRBJ2-3 gives the whole variable domain DSGVTQTPKHLITATGQRVTLRCSPRSGDLSVYWYQQSLDQGLQFLIQYYNGEERAKGNILERFSAQQFPDLHSELNLSSLELGDSALYFCASSDEKGYGTDTQYFGPGTRLTVL.

The CDR3 DNA is TGTGCCAGCAGCGTAGAAGGCCGGGGTAGTATCGGAAACACCATATATTTT. Its protein is CASSVEGRGSIGNTIYF. The chain links TRBV9 to TRBJ1-3; no reliable D call. V was trimmed by 0 bases and J by 4 bases, leaving 17 bases between them. CDR1 is SGDLS and CDR2 is YYNGEE in the germline V gene. The CDR3 contains 17 residues.

The chain uses TRBV5-1 and TRBJ1-2; D perhaps matches TRBD1 (5 bases). From germline, CDR1 is SGHRS and CDR2 YFSETQ. The CDR3 spans 14 residues. Trimming removed 1 base at V and 6 bases at J, with 13 bases between. The CDR3 DNA reads TGCGCCAGCAGCTTGCCCACGGGAGGGGATGGCTACACCTTC. This sequence encodes CASSLPTGGDGYTF.

This rearrangement joins TRBV11-3 to TRBJ2-7, with 9 bases lining up with TRBD1. Germline V gives CDR1 SGHNT, CDR2 YENEEA. The ends lost 3 bases at V and 3 bases at J; junction bases unmatched: 6. The CDR3 is 15 residues long. The CDR3 coding sequence is TGTGCCAGCAGCTTTGGAGGGACAGGGAACTACGAGCAGTACTTC. Translating it yields CASSFGGTGNYEQYF.

This clone was seen a handful of times. This chain links TRBV18 with TRBJ1-2; 9 bases are a match to TRBD1. Germline V gene lookup returns CDR1 KGHSH and CDR2 LQKENI. J lost 6 bases, V lost 0 bases, and 11 bases had no gene match. The CDR3 is 17 amino acids. Written as DNA, the CDR3 is TGTGCCAGCTCACCACCCTCCGGGACAGGGTTCAAAAATGGCTACACCTTC. Protein product: CASSPPSGTGFKNGYTF.

The chain couples TRBV2 to TRBJ2-3; D perhaps matches TRBD1 (5 bases). CDR3 length: 15 amino acids. Germline CDR1 SNHLY, CDR2 FYNNEI. The V and J ends lost 7 bases and 1 base respectively, with 15 bases between them. Here the CDR3 DNA reads TGTGCCAGCACCAAGGAAGGCAGGGGCACAGATACGCAGTATTTT. Its translation: CASTKEGRGTDTQYF.

V usage is TRBV19 and J usage is TRBJ1-5; no reliable D call. Trimming stripped 2 bases from V and 6 bases from J, with 5 bases between. Germline V gene lookup returns CDR1 LNHDA and CDR2 SQIVND (reference sequence). The CDR3 has 12 amino acids. The CDR3 sequence is CASSILRQPQHF. The CDR3 nucleotides are TGTGCCAGTAGTATACTGCGTCAGCCCCAGCATTTT.

This rearrangement joins TRBV27 to TRBJ1-1; D not certain. Between the trimmed V and J ends, which lost 3 bases and 5 bases, there was a span of 16 bases. The CDR3 runs to 15 residues. Per germline, CDR1 MNHEY and CDR2 SMNVEV (reference sequence). For the CDR3, the DNA is TGTGCCAGCAGTTTTTCCGGACGGTCGGGGACTGAAGCTTTCTTT. The encoded protein is CASSFSGRSGTEAFF.

This rearrangement joins TRBV5-4 to TRBJ1-1; maybe TRBD1 (6 bases). The CDR3 contains 14 residues. V dropped 0 bases and J dropped 2 bases, with 8 bases sitting between them. The germline V gene has CDR1 SGHNT and CDR2 YYREEE (reference sequence). The CDR3 loop is CASSLGDINTEAFF. In DNA, the CDR3 is TGTGCCAGCAGCTTGGGGGACATAAACACTGAAGCTTTCTTT.

The chain recombines TRBV4-2 with TRBJ1-2; possibly TRBD1 for D (6 bases). The CDR3 is 15 amino acids. Germline V gene lookup returns CDR1 LGHNA and CDR2 YNFKEQ. V lost 3 bases and J lost 0, with 11 bases in between. CDR3 amino acids: CASSQTQGSNYGYTF. The CDR3 DNA follows: TGTGCCAGCAGCCAGACACAGGGATCTAACTATGGCTACACCTTC.

The V call is TRBV6-2 or TRBV6-3, the J call TRBJ2-7; 7 bases map to TRBD1. Germline V CDR1 and CDR2: MNHEY, SVGEGT. The CDR3 covers 13 residues. The J segment lost 6 bases and the V segment lost 1 base, leaving 3 bases of the junction unmatched. The CDR3 bases are TGTGCCAGCAGTTACTTTGCAGGGGGCGAGCAGTACTTC. Translated, it gives CASSYFAGGEQYF.

This clone was seen once. CDR3 DNA sequence: TGTGCCTGGAGTGGAGGAGGAACTAATGAAAAACTGTTTTTT. It specifies CAWSGGGTNEKLFF. The chain employs TRBV30 and TRBJ1-4, with D unresolved. The germline CDR1 and CDR2 sequences are GTSNPN and SVGIG (reference sequence). V was pared by 1 base and J by 1 base, with 7 bases between. The CDR3 is 14 residues long.

The rearrangement uses TRBV24-1 and TRBJ1-2; D not certain. Germline V gives CDR1 KGHDR, CDR2 SFDVKD. The CDR3 runs 13 residues. Trimming took 9 bases from V and 0 from J, leaving 10 bases between them. The CDR3 DNA is TGTGCCACCCAAAAGTCAGCTAACTATGGCTACACCTTC. It is translated as CATQKSANYGYTF.

The chain employs TRBV6-1 and TRBJ1-2; D gene unclear. This CDR3 comprises 15 residues. V lost 2 bases, J lost 0 bases, and 10 bases lay in between. The germline gives CDR1 MNHNS, CDR2 SASEGT. CDR3 residues: CASSESSGPNYGYTF. The CDR3 DNA reads TGTGCCAGCAGTGAAAGTAGCGGACCTAACTATGGCTACACCTTC.

The V call is TRBV9, the J call TRBJ2-3, with D tentatively TRBD2 (7 bases). The CDR3 consists of 16 residues. Per germline, CDR1 SGDLS and CDR2 YYNGEE. Trimming stripped 0 bases from V and 1 base from J, with 12 bases between. The CDR3 DNA reads as TGTGCCAGCAGCGTAGGGACCGGGGGGCGCACAGATACGCAGTATTTT. Protein sequence: CASSVGTGGRTDTQYF.

J is TRBJ2-6 and V is TRBV7-9; D perhaps matches TRBD1 (6 bases). The CDR3 sequence is 14 residues long. Between the trimmed V and J ends, which lost 5 bases and 2 bases, there was a span of 7 bases. Germline CDR1 and CDR2: SEHNR and FQNEAQ (reference sequence). The CDR3 DNA sequence: TGTGCCAGCAGCAACAGGGCTGGGGCCAACGTCCTGACTTTC. Encoded protein: CASSNRAGANVLTF.

This clone was counted a single time. V gene TRBV9 combines with J gene TRBJ2-1; 15 bases fit TRBD2. This CDR3 comprises 18 residues. V dropped 3 bases and J dropped 8; count of bases not matched to a gene: 12. Germline lookup yields CDR1 SGDLS and CDR2 YYNGEE. CDR3 nucleotides: TGTGCCAGCAGCGCCGGGACTAGCGGGAGGCGGGTGGGGTATGAGCAGTTCTTC. Amino acid sequence: CASSAGTSGRRVGYEQFF.

CDR3 nucleotides: TGTGCCAGCTCACCACTAGGGACAGTTATGTTCAACGAGCAGTACTTC. This encodes CASSPLGTVMFNEQYF. This chain joins TRBV18 and TRBJ2-7; 7 bases are a match to TRBD1. The V and J ends lost 1 base and 5 bases, in that order; junction bases with no gene match: 11. Germline V CDR1 and CDR2: KGHSH, LQKENI. The CDR3 covers 16 residues. The complete variable domain, with remaining parts taken from reference TRBV18 and TRBJ2-7, reads NAGVMQNPRHLVRRRGQEARLRCSPMKGHSHVYWYRQLPEEGLKFMVYLQKENIIDESGMPKERFSAEFPKEGPSILRIQQVVRGDSAAYFCASSPLGTVMFNEQYFGPGTRLTVT.

The chain couples TRBV27 to TRBJ1-6; 8 nucleotides line up with TRBD1. Germline CDR1 MNHEY, CDR2 SMNVEV (reference sequence). This CDR3 contains 14 residues. Trimming took 4 bases from V and 10 from J; bases not matched to a gene: 6. The CDR3 nucleotides read TGTGCCAGCAGTTCCCGACAGGGGTCGTCACCCCTCCACTTT. It yields the protein CASSSRQGSSPLHF.

This chain uses TRBV7-9 with TRBJ2-7; possible D gene TRBD2, 5 bases. CDR1 SEHNR and CDR2 FQNEAQ come from the germline V gene (reference sequence). Trimming removed 1 base at V and 5 bases at J, with 15 bases between. The CDR3 is 15 residues long. The CDR3, as DNA: TGTGCCAGCAGCTTAGGCCGGACTTTATGGGACGAGCAGTACTTC. This encodes CASSLGRTLWDEQYF.

The chain carries TRBV5-1 and TRBJ1-1; weak D call: TRBD1 (5 bases). Germline CDR1 SGHRS, CDR2 YFSETQ. The V end was cut by 7 bases, the J end by 3 bases, with 16 bases between. The CDR3 extends over 14 amino acids. CDR3 protein: CASSEFGGDTEAFF. CDR3 coding DNA: TGCGCCAGCTCTGAATTCGGGGGGGACACTGAAGCTTTCTTT.